Sequencing of this TCR beta chain was carried out in a study of blood T cell repertoires in COVID-19 (dated by TCRdb to 2019 to 2021). Regarding the study in general: Samples from collaborators originated in the United States, Italy and Spain and spanned both the acute and convalescent phases of COVID-19. The prospective study material was composed of cDNA or gDNA derived from T cells, B-cell-depleted T cells, or PBMCs. Deeply sampled blood TCRbeta repertoires from subjects exposed to, actively infected with, or recovered from COVID-19 were included in the dataset. The repertoires were released in a freely available public database meant as a resource for research on the immune response to SARS-CoV-2. The samples were drawn from the first 160 participants of the ongoing ImmuneRACE study and from roughly 1,300 subjects provided by 6 global collaborators. Sample metadata almost always included a de-identified subject ID, COVID-19 status, age in years and sex. Where HLA class I and class II types were available, the types were taken from metadata supplied by the sample provider, not from assay-based typing. Findings and caveats that apply to the study as a whole: The quantity of clinical and demographic metadata differed by source and by participant and was supplied without curation.

TCRbeta CDR3 regions were amplified from genomic DNA using the immunoSEQ Assay, a bias-controlled multiplex PCR. Concerning the study's data processing: Nucleated cell counts per sample were estimated from amplification of reference gene primers within the assay. To quantify the absolute abundance of each unique TCRbeta CDR3 rearrangement, sequence reads were collapsed and filtered. For each sample, productive Simpson clonality was calculated as the square root of Simpson's diversity index over productive rearrangements. What TCRdb holds here is the immuneACCESS table cut down to in-frame rearrangements. Part of the clones is not present; checked against another copy, under half of the missing clones reflect an unresolved V gene, and the others are unexplained. The DNA gave D and trimming, while V, J and clone size come from that table. The sample yields some 290,000 clones; nearly 90% were counted once. The top ten clones comprise roughly 1% of the sample.

Of note for this clone: The antigen it recognizes is unknown. No per-base quality is available; no much larger clone lies one base away.

One collaborating source in Seattle enrolled patients while the patients were actively infected and followed the patients over time throughout the course of disease. The collaborating institutions used their own protocols to collect whole blood in K2EDTA tubes. For TCRbeta analysis, collaborators shipped samples in one of three forms: frozen whole blood, isolated PBMCs, or DNA extracted from either of those sample types. CDR1 and CDR2, looked up from the germline V gene, are SGDLS and YYNGEE. V loses 0 bases, J loses 0 bases, and the germline ends lie 13 bases apart. The CDR3 has 17 amino acids, counting the end cysteine and phenylalanine. Of all the DNA, just the CDR3 is kept, 51 bases in frame from base 1.

The receptor was isolated from a woman aged 35 to 49 with COVID-19, enrolled during active disease. Sequencing input: peripheral blood. The rearrangement combines TRBV9 with TRBJ2-1; TRBD1 is possibly the D segment (6 matching bases). The DNA sequence is TGTGCCAGCAGCGTAGCCTCGAGGGGGAGCTCCTACAATGAGCAGTTCTTC. Translated, it gives CASSVASRGSSYNEQFF.